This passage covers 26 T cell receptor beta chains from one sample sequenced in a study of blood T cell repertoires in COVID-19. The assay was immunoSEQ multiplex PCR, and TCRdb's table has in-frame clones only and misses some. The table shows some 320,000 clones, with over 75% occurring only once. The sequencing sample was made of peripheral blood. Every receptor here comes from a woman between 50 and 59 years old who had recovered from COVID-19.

The CDR3 DNA sequence: TGTGCCAGCAGTTACGGGAGGCAATATGGCTACACCTTC. This translates into CASSYGRQYGYTF. J is TRBJ1-2 and V is TRBV6-5; D call uncertain. The V end was cut by 2 bases, the J end by 5 bases, with 9 bases between. The length of the CDR3 is 13 residues. Germline assignment: CDR1 MNHEY and CDR2 SVGAGI.

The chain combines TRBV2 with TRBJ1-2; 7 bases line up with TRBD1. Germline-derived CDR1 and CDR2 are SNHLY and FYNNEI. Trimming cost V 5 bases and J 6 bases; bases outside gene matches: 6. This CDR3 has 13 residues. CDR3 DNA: TGTGCCAGCAGTCATAACAGGGGTGATGGCTACACCTTC. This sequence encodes CASSHNRGDGYTF. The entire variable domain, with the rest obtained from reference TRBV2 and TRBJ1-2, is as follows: EPEVTQTPSHQVTQMGQEVILRCVPISNHLYFYWYRQILGQKVEFLVSFYNNEISEKSEIFDDQFSVERPDGSNFTLKIRSTKLEDSAMYFCASSHNRGDGYTFGSGTRLTVV.

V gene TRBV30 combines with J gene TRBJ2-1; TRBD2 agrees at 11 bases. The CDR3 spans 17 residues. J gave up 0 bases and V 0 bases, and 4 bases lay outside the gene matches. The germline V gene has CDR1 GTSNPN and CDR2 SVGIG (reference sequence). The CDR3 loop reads CAWSVRLAGPSYNEQFF. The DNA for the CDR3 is TGTGCCTGGAGTGTACGACTAGCGGGGCCCTCCTACAATGAGCAGTTCTTC.

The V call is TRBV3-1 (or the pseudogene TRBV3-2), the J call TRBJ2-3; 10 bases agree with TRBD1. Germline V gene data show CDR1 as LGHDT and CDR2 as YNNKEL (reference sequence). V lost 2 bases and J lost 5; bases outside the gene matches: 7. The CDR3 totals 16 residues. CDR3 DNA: TGTGCCAGCAGCCAAAAGACAGGGGGCTTTAAAGATACGCAGTATTTT. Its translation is CASSQKTGGFKDTQYF.

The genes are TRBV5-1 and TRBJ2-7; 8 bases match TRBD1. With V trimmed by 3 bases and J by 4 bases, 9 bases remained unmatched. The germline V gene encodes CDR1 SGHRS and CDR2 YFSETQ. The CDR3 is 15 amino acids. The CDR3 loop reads CASSSLQGAGYEQYF. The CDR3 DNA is TGCGCCAGCAGCTCCCTGCAGGGGGCTGGGTACGAGCAGTACTTC.

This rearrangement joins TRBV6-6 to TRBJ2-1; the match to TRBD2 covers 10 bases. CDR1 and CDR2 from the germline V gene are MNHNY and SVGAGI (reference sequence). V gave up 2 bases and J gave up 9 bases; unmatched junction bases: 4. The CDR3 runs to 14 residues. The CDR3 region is CASSYLAGVSEQFF. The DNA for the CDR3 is TGTGCCAGCAGTTACCTAGCGGGAGTTAGTGAGCAGTTCTTC.

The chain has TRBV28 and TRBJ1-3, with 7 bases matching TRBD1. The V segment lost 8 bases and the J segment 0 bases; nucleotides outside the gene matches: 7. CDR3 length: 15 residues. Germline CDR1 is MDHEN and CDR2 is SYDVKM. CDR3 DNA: TGTGCCAGCTCGACAGGGCTCTACTCTGGAAACACCATATATTTT. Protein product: CASSTGLYSGNTIYF.

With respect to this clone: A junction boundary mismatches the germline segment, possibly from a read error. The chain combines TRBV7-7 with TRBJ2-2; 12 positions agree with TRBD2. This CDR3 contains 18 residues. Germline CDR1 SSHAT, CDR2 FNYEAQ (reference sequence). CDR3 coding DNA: TGTGCTAGCAGCTTAGTCGGACTAGCGGGGCAGAACACCGGGGAGCTGTTTTTT. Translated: CASSLVGLAGQNTGELFF. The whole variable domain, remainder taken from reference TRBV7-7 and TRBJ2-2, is GAGVSQSPRYKVTKRGQDVTLRCDPISSHATLYWYQQALGQGPEFLTYFNYEAQPDKSGLPSDRFSAERPEGSISTLTIQRTEQRDSAMYRCASSLVGLAGQNTGELFFGEGSRLTVL.

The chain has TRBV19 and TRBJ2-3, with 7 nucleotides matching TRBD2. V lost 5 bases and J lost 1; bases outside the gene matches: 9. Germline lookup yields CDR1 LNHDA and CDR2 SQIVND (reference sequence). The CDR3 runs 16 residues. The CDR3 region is CASSPLRAGGTDTQYF. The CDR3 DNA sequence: TGTGCCAGTAGTCCCCTGAGGGCGGGAGGCACAGATACGCAGTATTTT.

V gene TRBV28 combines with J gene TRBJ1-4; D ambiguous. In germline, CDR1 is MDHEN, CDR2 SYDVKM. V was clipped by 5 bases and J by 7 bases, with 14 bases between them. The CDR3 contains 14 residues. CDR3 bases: TGTGCCAGCAGTCTGCCCCGGGAGGGTGAAAAACTGTTTTTT. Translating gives CASSLPREGEKLFF.

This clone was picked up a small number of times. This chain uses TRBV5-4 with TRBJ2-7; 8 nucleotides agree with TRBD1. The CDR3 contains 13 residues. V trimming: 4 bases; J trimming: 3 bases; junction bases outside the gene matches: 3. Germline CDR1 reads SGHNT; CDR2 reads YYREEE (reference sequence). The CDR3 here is CASSLDRVYEQYF. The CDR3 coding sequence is TGTGCCAGCAGCCTGGACAGGGTCTACGAGCAGTACTTC.

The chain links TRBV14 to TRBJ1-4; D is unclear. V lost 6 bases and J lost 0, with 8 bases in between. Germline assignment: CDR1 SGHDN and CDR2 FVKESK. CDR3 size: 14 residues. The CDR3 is CASSQRATNEKLFF. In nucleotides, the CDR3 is TGTGCCAGCAGTCAACGGGCAACTAATGAAAAACTGTTTTTT. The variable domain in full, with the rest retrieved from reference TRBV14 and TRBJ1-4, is EAGVTQFPSHSVIEKGQTVTLRCDPISGHDNLYWYRRVMGKEIKFLLHFVKESKQDESGMPNNRFLAERTGGTYSTLKVQPAELEDSGVYFCASSQRATNEKLFFGSGTQLSVL.

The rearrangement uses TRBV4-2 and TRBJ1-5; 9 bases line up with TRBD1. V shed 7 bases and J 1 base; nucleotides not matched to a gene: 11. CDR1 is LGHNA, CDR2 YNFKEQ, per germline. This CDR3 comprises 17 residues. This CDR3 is CASNTTYRGQSNQPQHF. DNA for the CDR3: TGTGCCAGCAACACCACTTACAGGGGGCAGAGCAATCAGCCCCAGCATTTT.

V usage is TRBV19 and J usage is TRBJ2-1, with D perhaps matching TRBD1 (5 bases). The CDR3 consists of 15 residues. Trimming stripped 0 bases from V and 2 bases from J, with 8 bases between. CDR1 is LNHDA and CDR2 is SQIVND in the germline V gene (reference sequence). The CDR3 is CASSIEGAAYNEQFF. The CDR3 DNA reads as TGTGCCAGTAGTATAGAAGGGGCAGCCTACAATGAGCAGTTCTTC.

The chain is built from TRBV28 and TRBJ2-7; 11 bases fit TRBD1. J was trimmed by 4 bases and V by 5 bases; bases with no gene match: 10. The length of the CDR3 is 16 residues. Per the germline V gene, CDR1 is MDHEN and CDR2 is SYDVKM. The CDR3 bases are TGTGCCAGCAGTCTACAACCGGGACAGGGGGTGTACGAGCAGTACTTC. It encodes CASSLQPGQGVYEQYF.

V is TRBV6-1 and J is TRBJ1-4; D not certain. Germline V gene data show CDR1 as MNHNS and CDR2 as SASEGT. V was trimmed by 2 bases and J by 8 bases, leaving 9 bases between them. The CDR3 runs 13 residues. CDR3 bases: TGTGCCAGCAGTGAATGGAGGGCCGAAAAACTGTTTTTT. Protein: CASSEWRAEKLFF.

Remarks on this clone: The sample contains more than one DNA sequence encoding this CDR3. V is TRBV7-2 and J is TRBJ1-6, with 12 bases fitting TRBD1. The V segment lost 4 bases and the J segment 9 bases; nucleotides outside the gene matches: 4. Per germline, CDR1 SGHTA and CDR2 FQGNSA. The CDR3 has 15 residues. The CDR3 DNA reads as TGTGCCAGCAGCTCCGGGACAGGGGGCCGTTCACCCCTCCACTTT. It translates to CASSSGTGGRSPLHF.

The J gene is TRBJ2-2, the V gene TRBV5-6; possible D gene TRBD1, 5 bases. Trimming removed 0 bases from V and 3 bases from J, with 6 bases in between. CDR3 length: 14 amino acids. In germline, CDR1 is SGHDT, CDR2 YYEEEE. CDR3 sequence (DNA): TGTGCCAGCAGCTTGGCCAGGGACACCGGGGAGCTGTTTTTT. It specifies CASSLARDTGELFF.

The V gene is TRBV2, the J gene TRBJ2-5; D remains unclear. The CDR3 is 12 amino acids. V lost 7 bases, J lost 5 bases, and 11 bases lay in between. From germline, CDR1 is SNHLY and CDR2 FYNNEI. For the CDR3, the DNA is TGTGCCAGCAATCAGGCCCGGGAGACCCAGTACTTC. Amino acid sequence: CASNQARETQYF.

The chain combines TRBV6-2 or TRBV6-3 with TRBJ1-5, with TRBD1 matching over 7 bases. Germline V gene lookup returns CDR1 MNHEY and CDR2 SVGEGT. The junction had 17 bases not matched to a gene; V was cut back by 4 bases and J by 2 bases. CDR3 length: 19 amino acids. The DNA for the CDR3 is TGTGCCAGCAGTTTGGACGGGACAGCAAGGGGTATTCGCAATCAGCCCCAGCATTTT. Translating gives CASSLDGTARGIRNQPQHF.

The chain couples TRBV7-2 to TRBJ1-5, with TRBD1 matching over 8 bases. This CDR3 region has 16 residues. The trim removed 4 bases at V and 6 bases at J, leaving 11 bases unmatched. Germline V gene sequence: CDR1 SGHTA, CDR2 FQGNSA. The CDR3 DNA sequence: TGTGCCAGCAGCTCCAGGGGGCCAGGTAGCGGTCAGCCCCAGCATTTT. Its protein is CASSSRGPGSGQPQHF. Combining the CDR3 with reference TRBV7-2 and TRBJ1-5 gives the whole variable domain GAGVSQSPSNKVTEKGKDVELRCDPISGHTALYWYRQSLGQGLEFLIYFQGNSAPDKSGLPSDRFSAERTGGSVSTLTIQRTQQEDSAVYLCASSSRGPGSGQPQHFGDGTRLSIL.

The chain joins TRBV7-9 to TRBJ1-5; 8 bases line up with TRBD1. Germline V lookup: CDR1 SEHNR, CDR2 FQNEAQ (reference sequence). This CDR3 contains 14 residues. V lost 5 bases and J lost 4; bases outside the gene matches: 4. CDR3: CASSQQGGNQPQHF. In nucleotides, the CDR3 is TGTGCCAGCAGCCAACAGGGGGGGAATCAGCCCCAGCATTTT.

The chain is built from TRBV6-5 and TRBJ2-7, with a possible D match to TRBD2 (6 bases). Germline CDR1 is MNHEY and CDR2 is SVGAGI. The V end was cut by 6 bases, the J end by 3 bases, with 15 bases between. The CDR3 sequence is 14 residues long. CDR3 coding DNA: TGTGCCAGCAGCCAGAGCGGGTCTAACTACGAGCAGTACTTC. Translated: CASSQSGSNYEQYF.

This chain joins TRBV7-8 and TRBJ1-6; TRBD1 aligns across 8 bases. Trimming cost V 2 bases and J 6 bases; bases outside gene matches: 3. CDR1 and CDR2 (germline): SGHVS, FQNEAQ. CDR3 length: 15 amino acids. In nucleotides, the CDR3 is TGTGCCAGCAGCTTACAGGGGGCGGCTAATTCACCCCTCCACTTT. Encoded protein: CASSLQGAANSPLHF.

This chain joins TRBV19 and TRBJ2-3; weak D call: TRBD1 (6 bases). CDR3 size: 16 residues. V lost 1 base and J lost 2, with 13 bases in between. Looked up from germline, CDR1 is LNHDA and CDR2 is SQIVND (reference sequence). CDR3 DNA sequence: TGTGCCAGTAGTATAGTCTCCGGGACAAACACAGATACGCAGTATTTT. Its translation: CASSIVSGTNTDTQYF.

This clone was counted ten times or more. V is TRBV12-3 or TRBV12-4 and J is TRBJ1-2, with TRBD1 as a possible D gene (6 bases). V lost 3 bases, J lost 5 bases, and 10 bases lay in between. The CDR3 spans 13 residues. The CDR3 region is CASSLQDSYGYTF. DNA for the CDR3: TGTGCCAGCAGTTTGCAGGACAGTTATGGCTACACCTTC.